This T cell receptor beta chain was documented in a study of CXCR3-negative and CXCR3-positive naive CD8 T cells. This clonotype shows up as medium-sized by frequency. The target antigen is unknown. The CDR3 contains 12 residues. Germline V gene sequence: CDR1 LNHDA, CDR2 SQIVND (reference sequence). Carrying UMI labels, the TRB cDNA libraries were prepared through 5' RACE. After re-calling the 5' RACE reads, TCRdb lists one entry per CDR3 protein, DNA absent. This table holds approximately 5,000 distinct CDR3 sequences. Study observations and caveats: It was found that naive subsets had comparable surface CD5, and TCR strength was inferred from TRB CDR3 properties. Relative to CXCR3-negative naive cells, CXCR3-positive naive cells had more hydrophobic TRB CDR3s.

The clonotype comes from a human donor in good health. Some clones in this sample may be carry-over from other donors' samples. The chain couples TRBV19 to TRBJ2-3. The source material was naive CXCR3+ CD8+ T cells from blood. Subset here: CD45RO-CCR7+CD27+CD95- naive CD8+ T cells expressing CXCR3 (TNR3+). This CDR3 reads CASSLGADTQYF.